The TCR beta chain described here comes from a study of OX40 agonist ivuxolimab in advanced cancers. At the level of the study: Partial responses, seen in three patients, involved one hepatocellular carcinoma and two cutaneous melanomas.

The CDR3 sequence is 14 residues long. V was pared by 5 bases and J by 0 bases, with 1 base of the junction left unmatched. Germline V gene data show CDR1 as MRHNA and CDR2 as SNTAGT. Individuals having autoimmune disease history or systemic immunosuppression were not enrolled. Sampling of blood occurred at baseline, cycle 4 day 1, and cycle 7 day 1. Sequencing used immunoSEQ multiplex PCR; TCRdb keeps in-frame clones, though not all of them. This table has approximately 52,000 clones, roughly 80% appearing once. The starting material was CD4+ or CD8+ T cells sorted from blood, obtained in a trial of the OX40 agonist ivuxolimab. The TCR originated in an adult with an advanced solid tumor such as melanoma, head and neck, liver or kidney cancer. The gene calls are TRBV6-4 and TRBJ2-3; 8 positions match TRBD1. The DNA of the CDR3 is TGTGCCAGCAGTCCAGGGGGCAGCACAGATACGCAGTATTTT. Amino acid sequence: CASSPGGSTDTQYF.